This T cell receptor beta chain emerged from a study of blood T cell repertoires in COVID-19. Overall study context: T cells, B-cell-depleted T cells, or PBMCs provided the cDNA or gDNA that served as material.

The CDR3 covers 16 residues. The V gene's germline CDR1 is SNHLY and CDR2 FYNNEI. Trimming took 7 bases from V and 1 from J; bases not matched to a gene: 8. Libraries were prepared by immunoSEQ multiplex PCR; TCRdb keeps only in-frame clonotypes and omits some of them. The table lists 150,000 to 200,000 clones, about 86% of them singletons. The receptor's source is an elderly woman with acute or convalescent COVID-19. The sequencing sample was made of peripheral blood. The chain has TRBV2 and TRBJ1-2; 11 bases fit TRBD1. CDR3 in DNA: TGTGCCAGCAACGCCCCGGGACAGGGGGGTAACTATGGCTACACCTTC. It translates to CASNAPGQGGNYGYTF.